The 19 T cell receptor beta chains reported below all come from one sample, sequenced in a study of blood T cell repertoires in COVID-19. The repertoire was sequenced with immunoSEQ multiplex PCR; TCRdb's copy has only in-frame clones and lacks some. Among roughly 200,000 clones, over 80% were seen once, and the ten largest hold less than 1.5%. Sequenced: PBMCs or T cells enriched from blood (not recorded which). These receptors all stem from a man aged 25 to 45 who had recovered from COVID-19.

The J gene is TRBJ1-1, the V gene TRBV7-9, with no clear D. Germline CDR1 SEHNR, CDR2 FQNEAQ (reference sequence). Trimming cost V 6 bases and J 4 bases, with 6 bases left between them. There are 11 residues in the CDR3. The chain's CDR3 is CASRLGTEAFF. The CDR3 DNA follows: TGTGCCAGCAGGCTCGGCACTGAAGCTTTCTTT.

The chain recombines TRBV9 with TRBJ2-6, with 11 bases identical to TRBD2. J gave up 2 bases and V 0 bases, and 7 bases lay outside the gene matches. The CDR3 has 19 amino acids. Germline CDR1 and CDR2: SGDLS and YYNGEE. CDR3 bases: TGTGCCAGCAGCGTAGGTCTAGCGGGAGGCTCCGCTGGGGCCAACGTCCTGACTTTC. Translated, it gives CASSVGLAGGSAGANVLTF.

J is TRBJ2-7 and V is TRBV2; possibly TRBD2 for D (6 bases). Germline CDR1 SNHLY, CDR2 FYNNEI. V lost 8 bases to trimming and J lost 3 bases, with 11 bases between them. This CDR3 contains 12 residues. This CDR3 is CASGDSFYEQYF. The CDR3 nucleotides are TGTGCCAGCGGGGACTCATTCTACGAGCAGTACTTC.

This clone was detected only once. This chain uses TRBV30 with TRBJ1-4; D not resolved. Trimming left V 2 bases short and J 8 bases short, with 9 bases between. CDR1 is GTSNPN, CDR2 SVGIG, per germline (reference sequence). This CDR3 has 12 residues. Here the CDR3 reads CAWSLGREKLFF. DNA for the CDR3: TGTGCCTGGAGTTTGGGGAGGGAAAAACTGTTTTTT. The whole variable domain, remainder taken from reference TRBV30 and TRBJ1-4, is SQTIHQWPATLVQPVGSPLSLECTVEGTSNPNLYWYRQAAGRGLQLLFYSVGIGQISSEVPQNLSASRPQDRQFILSSKKLLLSDSGFYLCAWSLGREKLFFGSGTQLSVL.

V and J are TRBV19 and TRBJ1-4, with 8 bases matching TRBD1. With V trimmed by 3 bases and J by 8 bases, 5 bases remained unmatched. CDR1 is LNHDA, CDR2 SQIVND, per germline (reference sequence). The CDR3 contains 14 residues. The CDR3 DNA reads TGTGCCAGTAGTATGGACAGGGTAGACGAAAAACTGTTTTTT. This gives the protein CASSMDRVDEKLFF.

The CDR3 sequence: CASSQTSGSSYEQYF. The CDR3 nucleotides are TGTGCCAGCAGCCAGACTAGCGGGAGCTCCTACGAGCAGTACTTC. The rearrangement links TRBV4-2 to TRBJ2-7, with 12 nucleotides matching TRBD2. Germline CDR1 and CDR2: LGHNA and YNFKEQ. Losses at the gene ends were 3 bases for V and 0 bases for J; bases not matched to a gene: 0. The length of the CDR3 is 15 residues.

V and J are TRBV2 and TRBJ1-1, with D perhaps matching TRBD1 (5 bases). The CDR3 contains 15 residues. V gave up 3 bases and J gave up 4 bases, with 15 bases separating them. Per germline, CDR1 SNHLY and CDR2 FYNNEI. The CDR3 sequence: CASSDPTLGGTEAFF. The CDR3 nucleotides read TGTGCCAGCAGTGACCCCACATTGGGGGGCACTGAAGCTTTCTTT.

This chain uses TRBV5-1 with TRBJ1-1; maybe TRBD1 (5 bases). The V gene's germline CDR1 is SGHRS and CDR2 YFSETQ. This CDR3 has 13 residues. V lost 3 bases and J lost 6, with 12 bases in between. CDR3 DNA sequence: TGCGCCAGCAGCTCTCAGGGTATGGCTGAAGCTTTCTTT. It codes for CASSSQGMAEAFF.

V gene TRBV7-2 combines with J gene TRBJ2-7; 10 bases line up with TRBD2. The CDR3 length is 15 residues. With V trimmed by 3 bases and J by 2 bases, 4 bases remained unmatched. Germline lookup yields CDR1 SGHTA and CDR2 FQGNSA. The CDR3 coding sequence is TGTGCCAGCAGCTTTGGGACTAGCGACCCCTACGAGCAGTACTTC. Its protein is CASSFGTSDPYEQYF.

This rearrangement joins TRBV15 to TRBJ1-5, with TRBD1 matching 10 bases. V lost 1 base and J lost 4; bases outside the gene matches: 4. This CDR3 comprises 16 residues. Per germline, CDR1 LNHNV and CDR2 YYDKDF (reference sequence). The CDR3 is CATSRGQGQGNQPQHF. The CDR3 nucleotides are TGTGCCACCAGCAGAGGACAGGGACAGGGGAATCAGCCCCAGCATTTT.

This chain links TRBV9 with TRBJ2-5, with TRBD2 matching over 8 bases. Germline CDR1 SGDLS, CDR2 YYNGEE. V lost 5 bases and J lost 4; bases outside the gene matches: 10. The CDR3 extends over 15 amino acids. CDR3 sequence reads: CASSVVGSGVETQYF. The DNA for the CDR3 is TGTGCCAGCAGTGTTGTTGGTAGCGGGGTAGAGACCCAGTACTTC.

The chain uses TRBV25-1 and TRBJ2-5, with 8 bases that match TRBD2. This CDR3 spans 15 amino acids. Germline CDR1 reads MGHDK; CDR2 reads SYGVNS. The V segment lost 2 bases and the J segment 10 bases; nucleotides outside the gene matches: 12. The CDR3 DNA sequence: TGTGCCAGCAGTGAACTAGCGGGCCTCGCCCGTAGCCAGTACTTC. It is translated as CASSELAGLARSQYF.

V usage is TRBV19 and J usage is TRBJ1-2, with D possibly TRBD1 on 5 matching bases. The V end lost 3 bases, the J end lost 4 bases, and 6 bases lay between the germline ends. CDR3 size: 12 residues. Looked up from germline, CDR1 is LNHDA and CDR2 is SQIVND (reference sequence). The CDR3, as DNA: TGTGCCAGTAGTATTACAGGCTATGGCTACACCTTC. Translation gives CASSITGYGYTF. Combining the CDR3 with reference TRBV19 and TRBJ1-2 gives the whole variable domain DGGITQSPKYLFRKEGQNVTLSCEQNLNHDAMYWYRQDPGQGLRLIYYSQIVNDFQKGDIAEGYSVSREKKESFPLTVTSAQKNPTAFYLCASSITGYGYTFGSGTRLTVV.

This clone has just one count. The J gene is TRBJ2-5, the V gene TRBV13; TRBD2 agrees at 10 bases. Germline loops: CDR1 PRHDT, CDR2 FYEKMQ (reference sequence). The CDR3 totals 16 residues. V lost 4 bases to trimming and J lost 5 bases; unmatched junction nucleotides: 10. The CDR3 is CASSSPSSGSHETQYF. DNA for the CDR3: TGTGCCAGCAGCTCCCCCTCTAGCGGGAGCCACGAGACCCAGTACTTC.

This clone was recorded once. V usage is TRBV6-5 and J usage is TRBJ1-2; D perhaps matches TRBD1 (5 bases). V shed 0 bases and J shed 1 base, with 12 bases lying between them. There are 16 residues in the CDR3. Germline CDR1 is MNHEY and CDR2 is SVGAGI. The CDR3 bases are TGTGCCAGCAGTTACTCGGGGGGAAGAAGTAACTATGGCTACACCTTC. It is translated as CASSYSGGRSNYGYTF.

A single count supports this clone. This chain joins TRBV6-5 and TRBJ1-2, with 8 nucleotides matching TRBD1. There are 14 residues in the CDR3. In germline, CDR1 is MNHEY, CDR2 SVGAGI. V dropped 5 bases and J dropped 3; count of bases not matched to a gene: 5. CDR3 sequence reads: CASSRTGSDYGYTF. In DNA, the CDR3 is TGTGCCAGCAGTCGGACAGGGTCTGACTATGGCTACACCTTC.

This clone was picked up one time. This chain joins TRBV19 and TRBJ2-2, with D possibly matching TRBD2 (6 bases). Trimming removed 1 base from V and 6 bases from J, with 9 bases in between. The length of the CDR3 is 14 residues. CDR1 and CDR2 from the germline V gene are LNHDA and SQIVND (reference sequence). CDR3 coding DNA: TGTGCCAGTAGTATAGTTTCGGGGGCCGGGGAGCTGTTTTTT. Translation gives CASSIVSGAGELFF.

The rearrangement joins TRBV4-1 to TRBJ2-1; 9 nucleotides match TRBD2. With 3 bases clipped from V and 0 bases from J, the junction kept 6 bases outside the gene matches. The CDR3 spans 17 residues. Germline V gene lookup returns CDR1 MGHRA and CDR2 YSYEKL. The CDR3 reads CASSHGLAGSSYNEQFF. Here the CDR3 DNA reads TGCGCCAGCAGCCACGGGCTAGCGGGGAGCTCCTACAATGAGCAGTTCTTC.

The CDR3 sequence: CASSVYPQAANYGYTF. CDR3 sequence (DNA): TGTGCCAGCAGCGTATACCCACAGGCAGCTAACTATGGCTACACCTTC. The chain links TRBV9 to TRBJ1-2, with D maybe TRBD1 (5 bases). The V gene's germline CDR1 is SGDLS and CDR2 YYNGEE. The CDR3 loop spans 16 amino acids. V was pared by 1 base and J by 0 bases, with 13 bases between.